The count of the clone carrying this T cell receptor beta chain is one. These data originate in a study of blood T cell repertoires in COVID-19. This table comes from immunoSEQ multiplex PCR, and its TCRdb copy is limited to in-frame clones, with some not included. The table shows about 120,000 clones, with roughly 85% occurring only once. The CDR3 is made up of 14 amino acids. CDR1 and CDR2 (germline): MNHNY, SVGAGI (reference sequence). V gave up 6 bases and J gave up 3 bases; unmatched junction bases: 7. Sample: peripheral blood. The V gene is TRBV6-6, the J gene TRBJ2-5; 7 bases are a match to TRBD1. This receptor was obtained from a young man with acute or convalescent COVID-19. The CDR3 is CASSYTGTEETQYF. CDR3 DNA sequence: TGTGCCAGCAGCTACACAGGGACAGAAGAGACCCAGTACTTC.